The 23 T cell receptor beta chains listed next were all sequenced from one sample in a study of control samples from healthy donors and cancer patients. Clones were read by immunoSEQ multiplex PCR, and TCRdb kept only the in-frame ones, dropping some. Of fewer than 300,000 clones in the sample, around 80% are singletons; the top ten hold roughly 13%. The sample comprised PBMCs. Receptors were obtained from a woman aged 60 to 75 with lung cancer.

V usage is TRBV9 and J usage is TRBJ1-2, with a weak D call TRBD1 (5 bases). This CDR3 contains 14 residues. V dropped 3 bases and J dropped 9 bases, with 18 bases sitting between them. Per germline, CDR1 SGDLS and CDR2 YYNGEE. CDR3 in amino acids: CASSAKGTVDSYTF. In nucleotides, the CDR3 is TGTGCCAGCAGCGCCAAGGGGACGGTTGACAGCTACACCTTC. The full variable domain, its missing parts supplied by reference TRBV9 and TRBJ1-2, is DSGVTQTPKHLITATGQRVTLRCSPRSGDLSVYWYQQSLDQGLQFLIQYYNGEERAKGNILERFSAQQFPDLHSELNLSSLELGDSALYFCASSAKGTVDSYTFGSGTRLTVV.

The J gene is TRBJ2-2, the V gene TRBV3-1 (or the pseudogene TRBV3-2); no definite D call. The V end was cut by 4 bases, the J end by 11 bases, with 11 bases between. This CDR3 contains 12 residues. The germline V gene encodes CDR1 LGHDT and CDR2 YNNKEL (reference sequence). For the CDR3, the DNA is TGTGCCAGCAGCCTGCCCGGTGGCGAGCTGTTTTTT. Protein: CASSLPGGELFF.

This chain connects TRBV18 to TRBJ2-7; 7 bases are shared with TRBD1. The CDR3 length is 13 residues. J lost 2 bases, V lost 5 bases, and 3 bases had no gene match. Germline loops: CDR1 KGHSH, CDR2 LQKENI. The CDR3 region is CASSYRGPYEQYF. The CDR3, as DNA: TGTGCCAGCTCATACAGGGGCCCCTACGAGCAGTACTTC.

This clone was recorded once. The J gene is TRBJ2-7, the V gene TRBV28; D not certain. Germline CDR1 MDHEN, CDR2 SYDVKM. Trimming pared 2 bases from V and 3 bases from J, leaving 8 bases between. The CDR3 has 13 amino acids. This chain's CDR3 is CASSLGLFYEQYF. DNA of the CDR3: TGTGCCAGCAGTTTAGGCTTGTTCTACGAGCAGTACTTC.

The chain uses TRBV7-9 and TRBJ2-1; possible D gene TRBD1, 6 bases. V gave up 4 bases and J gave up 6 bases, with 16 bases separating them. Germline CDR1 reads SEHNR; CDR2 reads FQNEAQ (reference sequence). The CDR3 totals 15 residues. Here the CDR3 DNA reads TGTGCCAGCAGCTCGAGACAGGTTTCCCTCAATGAGCAGTTCTTC. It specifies CASSSRQVSLNEQFF.

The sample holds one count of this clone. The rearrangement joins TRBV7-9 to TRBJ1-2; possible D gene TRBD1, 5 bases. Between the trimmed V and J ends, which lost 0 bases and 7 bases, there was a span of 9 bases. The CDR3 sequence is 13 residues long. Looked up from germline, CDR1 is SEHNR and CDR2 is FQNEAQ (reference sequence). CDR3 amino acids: CASSLAGGSGYTF. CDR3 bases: TGTGCCAGCAGCTTAGCGGGGGGGTCTGGCTACACCTTC.

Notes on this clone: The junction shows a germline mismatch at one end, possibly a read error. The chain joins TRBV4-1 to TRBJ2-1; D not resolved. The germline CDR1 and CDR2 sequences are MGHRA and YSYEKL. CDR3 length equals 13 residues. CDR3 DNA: TGCGCCAGCAGCCAAGGTTCCTTCAATGAGCAGTTCTTC. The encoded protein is CASSQGSFNEQFF.

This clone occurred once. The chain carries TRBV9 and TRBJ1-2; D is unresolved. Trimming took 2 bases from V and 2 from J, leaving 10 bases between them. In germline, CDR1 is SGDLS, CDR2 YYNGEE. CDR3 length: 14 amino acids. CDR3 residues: CASSVSTSNYGYTF. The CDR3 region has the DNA TGTGCCAGCAGCGTGTCCACGAGCAACTATGGCTACACCTTC.

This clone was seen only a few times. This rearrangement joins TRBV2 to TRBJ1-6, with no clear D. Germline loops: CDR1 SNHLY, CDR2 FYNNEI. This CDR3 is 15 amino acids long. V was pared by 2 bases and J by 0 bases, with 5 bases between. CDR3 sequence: CASSELSSYNSPLHF. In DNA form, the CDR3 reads TGTGCCAGCAGTGAATTGAGCTCCTATAATTCACCCCTCCACTTT.

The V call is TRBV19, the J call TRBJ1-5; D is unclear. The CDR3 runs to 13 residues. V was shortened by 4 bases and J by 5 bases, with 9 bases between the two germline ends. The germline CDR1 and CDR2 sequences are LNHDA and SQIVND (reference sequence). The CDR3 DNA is TGTGCCAGTAGTACAAGGGTAGATCAGCCCCAGCATTTT. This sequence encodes CASSTRVDQPQHF.

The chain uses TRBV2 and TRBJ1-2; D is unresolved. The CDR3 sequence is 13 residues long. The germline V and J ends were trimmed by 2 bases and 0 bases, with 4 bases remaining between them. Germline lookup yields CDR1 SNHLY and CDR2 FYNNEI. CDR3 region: CASSELPNYGYTF. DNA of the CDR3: TGTGCCAGCAGTGAACTCCCTAACTATGGCTACACCTTC.

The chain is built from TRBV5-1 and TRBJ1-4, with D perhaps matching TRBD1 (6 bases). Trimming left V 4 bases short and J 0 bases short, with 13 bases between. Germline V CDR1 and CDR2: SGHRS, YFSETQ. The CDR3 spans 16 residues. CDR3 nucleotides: TGCGCCAGCAGCACCCAGACAGGCGCAACTAATGAAAAACTGTTTTTT. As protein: CASSTQTGATNEKLFF.

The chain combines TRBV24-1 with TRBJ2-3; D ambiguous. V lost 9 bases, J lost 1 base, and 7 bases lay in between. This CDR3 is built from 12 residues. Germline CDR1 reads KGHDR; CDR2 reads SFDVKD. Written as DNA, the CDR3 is TGTGCCACCGGCAGCGGCACAGATACGCAGTATTTT. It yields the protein CATGSGTDTQYF.

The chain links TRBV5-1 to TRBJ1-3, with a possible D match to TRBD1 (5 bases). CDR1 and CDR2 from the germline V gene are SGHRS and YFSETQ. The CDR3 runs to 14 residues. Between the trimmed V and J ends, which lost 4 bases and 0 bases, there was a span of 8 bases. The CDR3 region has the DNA TGCGCCAGCAGCCGGGACGGCTCTGGAAACACCATATATTTT. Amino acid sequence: CASSRDGSGNTIYF. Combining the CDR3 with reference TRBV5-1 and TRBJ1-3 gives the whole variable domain KAGVTQTPRYLIKTRGQQVTLSCSPISGHRSVSWYQQTPGQGLQFLFEYFSETQRNKGNFPGRFSGRQFSNSRSEMNVSTLELGDSALYLCASSRDGSGNTIYFGEGSWLTVV.

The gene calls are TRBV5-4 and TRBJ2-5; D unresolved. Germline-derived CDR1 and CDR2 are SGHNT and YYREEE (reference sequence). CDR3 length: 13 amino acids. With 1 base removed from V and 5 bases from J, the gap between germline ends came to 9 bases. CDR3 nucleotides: TGTGCCAGCAGCTTGAGCGACACGGAGACCCAGTACTTC. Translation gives CASSLSDTETQYF. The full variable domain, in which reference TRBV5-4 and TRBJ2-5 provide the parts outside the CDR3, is ETGVTQSPTHLIKTRGQQVTLRCSSQSGHNTVSWYQQALGQGPQFIFQYYREEENGRGNFPPRFSGLQFPNYSSELNVNALELDDSALYLCASSLSDTETQYFGPGTRLLVL.

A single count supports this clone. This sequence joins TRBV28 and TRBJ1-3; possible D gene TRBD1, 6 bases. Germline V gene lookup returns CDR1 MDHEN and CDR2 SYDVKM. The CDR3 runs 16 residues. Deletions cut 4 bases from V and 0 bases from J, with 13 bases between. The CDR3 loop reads CASSSRGSISGNTIYF. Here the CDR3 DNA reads TGTGCCAGCAGTTCAAGGGGGTCCATCTCTGGAAACACCATATATTTT.

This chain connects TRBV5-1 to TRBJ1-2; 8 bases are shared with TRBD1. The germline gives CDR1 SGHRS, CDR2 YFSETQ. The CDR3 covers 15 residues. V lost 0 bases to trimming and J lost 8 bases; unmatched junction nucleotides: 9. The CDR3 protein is CASSLDMTGEGGYTF. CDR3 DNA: TGCGCCAGCAGCTTGGATATGACAGGGGAAGGAGGCTACACCTTC.

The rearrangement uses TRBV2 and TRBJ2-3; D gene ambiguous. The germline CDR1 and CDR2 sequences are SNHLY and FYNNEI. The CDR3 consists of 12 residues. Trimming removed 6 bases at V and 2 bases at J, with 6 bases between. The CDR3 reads CASSQTTDTQYF. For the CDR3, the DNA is TGTGCCAGCAGCCAAACCACAGATACGCAGTATTTT. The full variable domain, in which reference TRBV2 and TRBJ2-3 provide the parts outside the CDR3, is EPEVTQTPSHQVTQMGQEVILRCVPISNHLYFYWYRQILGQKVEFLVSFYNNEISEKSEIFDDQFSVERPDGSNFTLKIRSTKLEDSAMYFCASSQTTDTQYFGPGTRLTVL.

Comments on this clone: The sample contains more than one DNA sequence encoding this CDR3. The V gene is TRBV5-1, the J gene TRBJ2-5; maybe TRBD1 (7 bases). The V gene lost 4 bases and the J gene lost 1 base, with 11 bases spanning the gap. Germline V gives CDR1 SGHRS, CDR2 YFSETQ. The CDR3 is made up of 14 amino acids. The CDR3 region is CASSRGTVQETQYF. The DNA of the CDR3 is TGCGCCAGCAGCCGCGGGACAGTCCAAGAGACCCAGTACTTC. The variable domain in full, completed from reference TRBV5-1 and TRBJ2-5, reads KAGVTQTPRYLIKTRGQQVTLSCSPISGHRSVSWYQQTPGQGLQFLFEYFSETQRNKGNFPGRFSGRQFSNSRSEMNVSTLELGDSALYLCASSRGTVQETQYFGPGTRLLVL.

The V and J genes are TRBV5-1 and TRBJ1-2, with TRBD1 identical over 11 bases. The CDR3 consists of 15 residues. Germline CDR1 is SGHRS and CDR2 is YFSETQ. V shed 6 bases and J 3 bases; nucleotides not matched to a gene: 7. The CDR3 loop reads CASNDRTGGDYGYTF. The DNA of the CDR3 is TGCGCCAGCAATGACCGGACAGGGGGCGACTATGGCTACACCTTC.

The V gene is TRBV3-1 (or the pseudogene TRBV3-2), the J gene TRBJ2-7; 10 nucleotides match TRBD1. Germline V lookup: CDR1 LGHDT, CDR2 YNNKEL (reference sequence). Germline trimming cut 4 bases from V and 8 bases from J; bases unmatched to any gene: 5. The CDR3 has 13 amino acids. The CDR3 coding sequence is TGTGCCAGCAGCCCGGGACAGGGGTCTCAGCAGTACTTC. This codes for CASSPGQGSQQYF.

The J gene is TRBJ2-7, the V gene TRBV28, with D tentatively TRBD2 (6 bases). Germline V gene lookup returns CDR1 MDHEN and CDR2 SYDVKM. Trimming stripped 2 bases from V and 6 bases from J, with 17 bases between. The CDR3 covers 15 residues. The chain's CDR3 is CASSLEEAGGLEQYF. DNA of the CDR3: TGTGCCAGCAGTTTAGAAGAAGCCGGGGGTCTCGAGCAGTACTTC. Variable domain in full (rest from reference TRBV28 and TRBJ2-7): DVKVTQSSRYLVKRTGEKVFLECVQDMDHENMFWYRQDPGLGLRLIYFSYDVKMKEKGDIPEGYSVSREKKERFSLILESASTNQTSMYLCASSLEEAGGLEQYFGPGTRLTVT.

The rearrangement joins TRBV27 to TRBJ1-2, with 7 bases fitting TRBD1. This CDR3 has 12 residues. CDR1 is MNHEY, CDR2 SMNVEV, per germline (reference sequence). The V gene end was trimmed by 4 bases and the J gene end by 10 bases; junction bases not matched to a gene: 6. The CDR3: CASSSLQGTYTF. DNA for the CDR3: TGTGCCAGCAGTTCCTTACAGGGGACCTACACCTTC.